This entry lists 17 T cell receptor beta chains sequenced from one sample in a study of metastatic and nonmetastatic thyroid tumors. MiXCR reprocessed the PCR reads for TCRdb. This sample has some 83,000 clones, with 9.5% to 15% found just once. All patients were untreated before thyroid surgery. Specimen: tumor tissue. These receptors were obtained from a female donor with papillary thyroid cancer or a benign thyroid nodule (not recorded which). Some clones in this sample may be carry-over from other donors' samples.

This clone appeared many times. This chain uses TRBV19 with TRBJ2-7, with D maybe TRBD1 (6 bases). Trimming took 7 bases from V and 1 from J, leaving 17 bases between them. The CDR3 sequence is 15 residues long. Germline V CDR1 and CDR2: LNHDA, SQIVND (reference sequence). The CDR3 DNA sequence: TGTGCCAGTAAGATTACAGGGTCTGGATCCTACGAGCAGTACTTC. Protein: CASKITGSGSYEQYF.

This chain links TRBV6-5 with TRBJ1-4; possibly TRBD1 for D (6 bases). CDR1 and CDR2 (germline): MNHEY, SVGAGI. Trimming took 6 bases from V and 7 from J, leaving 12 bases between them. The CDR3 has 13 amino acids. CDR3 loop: CASRPGAGEKLFF. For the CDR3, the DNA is TGTGCCAGCAGACCAGGGGCAGGTGAAAAACTGTTTTTT.

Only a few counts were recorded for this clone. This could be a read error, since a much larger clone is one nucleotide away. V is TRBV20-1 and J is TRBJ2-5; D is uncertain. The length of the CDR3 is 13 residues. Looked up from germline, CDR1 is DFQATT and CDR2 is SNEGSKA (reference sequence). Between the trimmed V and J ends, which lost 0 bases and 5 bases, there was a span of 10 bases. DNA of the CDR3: TGCAGTGCTAGAGATGATGGTCCGGAGACCCAGTACTTC. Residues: CSARDDGPETQYF.

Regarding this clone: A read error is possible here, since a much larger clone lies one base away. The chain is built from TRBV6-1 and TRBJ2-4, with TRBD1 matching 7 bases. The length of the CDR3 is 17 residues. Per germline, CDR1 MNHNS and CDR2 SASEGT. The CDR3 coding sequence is TGTGCCAGCAGTGTCCTCTACAGGGGTCTAGCCAAAAACATTAAGTACTTC. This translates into CASSVLYRGLAKNIKYF.

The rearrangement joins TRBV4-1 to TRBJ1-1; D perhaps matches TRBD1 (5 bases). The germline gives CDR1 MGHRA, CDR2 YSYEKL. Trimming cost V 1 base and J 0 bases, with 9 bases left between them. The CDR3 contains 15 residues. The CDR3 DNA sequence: TGCGCCAGCAGCCAAGTGACAGATCTGAACACTGAAGCTTTCTTT. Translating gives CASSQVTDLNTEAFF.

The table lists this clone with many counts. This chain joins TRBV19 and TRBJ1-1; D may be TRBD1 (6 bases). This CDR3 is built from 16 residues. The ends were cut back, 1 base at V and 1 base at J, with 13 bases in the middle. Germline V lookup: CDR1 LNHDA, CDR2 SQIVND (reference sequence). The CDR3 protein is CASSIGTGWGNTEAFF. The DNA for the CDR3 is TGTGCCAGTAGTATAGGAACAGGGTGGGGGAACACTGAAGCTTTCTTT.

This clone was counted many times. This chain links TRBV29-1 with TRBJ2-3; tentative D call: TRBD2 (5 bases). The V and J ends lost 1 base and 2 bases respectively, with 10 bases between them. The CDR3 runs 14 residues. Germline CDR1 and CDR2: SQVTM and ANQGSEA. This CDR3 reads CSVEGAENTDTQYF. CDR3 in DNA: TGCAGCGTTGAAGGAGCGGAAAACACAGATACGCAGTATTTT.

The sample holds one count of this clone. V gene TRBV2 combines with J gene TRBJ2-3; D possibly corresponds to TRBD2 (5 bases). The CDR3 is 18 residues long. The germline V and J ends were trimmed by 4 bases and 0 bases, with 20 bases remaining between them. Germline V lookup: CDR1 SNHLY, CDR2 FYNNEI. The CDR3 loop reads CASSVVGISLSSTDTQYF. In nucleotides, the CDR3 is TGTGCCAGCAGTGTCGTCGGGATATCGCTTTCTAGCACAGATACGCAGTATTTT.

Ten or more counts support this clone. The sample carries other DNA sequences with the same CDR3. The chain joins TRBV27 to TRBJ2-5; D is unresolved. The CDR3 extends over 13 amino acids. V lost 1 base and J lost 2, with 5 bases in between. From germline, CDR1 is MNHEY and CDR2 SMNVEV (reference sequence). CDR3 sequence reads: CASSLYGQETQYF. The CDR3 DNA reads TGTGCCAGCAGTTTATACGGACAAGAGACCCAGTACTTC.

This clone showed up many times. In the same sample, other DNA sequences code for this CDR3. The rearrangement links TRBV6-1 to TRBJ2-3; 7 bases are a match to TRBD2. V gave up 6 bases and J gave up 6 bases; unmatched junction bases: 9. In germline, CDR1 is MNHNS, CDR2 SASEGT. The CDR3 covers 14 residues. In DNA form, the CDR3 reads TGTGCCAGCAGCCCCGGACTAGTTCAGGATACGCAGTATTTT. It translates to CASSPGLVQDTQYF.

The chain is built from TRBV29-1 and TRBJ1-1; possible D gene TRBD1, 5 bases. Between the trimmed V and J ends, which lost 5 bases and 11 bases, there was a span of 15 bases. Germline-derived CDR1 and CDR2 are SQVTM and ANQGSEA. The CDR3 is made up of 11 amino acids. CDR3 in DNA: TGCAGCGTTCAGACAGCTTCAGAGGCTTTCTTT. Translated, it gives CSVQTASEAFF.

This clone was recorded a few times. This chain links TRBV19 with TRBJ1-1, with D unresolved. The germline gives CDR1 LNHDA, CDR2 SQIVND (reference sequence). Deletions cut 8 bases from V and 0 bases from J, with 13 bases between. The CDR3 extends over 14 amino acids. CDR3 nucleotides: TGTGCCAGTGCCTCCCGGGCCTTGAACACTGAAGCTTTCTTT. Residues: CASASRALNTEAFF.

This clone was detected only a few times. CDR3 sequence: CASSTGLGANEQFF. The CDR3, as DNA: TGTGCCAGCAGCACGGGACTAGGGGCCAATGAGCAGTTCTTC. The J gene is TRBJ2-1, the V gene TRBV6-1; 8 positions match TRBD2. Losses at the gene ends were 6 bases for V and 6 bases for J; bases not matched to a gene: 7. This CDR3 region has 14 residues. In germline, CDR1 is MNHNS, CDR2 SASEGT.

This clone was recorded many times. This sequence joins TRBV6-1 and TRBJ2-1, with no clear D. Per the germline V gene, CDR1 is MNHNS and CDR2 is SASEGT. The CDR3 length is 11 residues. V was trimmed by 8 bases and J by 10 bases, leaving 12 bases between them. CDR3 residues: CASVGYREQFF. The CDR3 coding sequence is TGTGCCAGCGTAGGGTATCGGGAGCAGTTCTTC.

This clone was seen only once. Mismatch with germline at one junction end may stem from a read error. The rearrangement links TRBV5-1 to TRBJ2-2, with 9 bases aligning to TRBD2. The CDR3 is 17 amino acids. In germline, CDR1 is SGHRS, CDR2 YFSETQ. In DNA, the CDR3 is TGCGCCAGCGCCCCCGGGACTAGCCTATCGAACACCCGGGAGCTGTTTTTT. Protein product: CASAPGTSLSNTRELFF.

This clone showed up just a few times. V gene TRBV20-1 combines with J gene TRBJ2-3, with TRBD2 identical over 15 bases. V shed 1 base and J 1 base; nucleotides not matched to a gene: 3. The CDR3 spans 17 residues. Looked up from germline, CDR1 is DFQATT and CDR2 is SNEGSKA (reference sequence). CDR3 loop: CSARGTSGRAGTDTQYF. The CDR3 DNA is TGCAGTGCTAGAGGGACTAGCGGGAGGGCGGGCACAGATACGCAGTATTTT.

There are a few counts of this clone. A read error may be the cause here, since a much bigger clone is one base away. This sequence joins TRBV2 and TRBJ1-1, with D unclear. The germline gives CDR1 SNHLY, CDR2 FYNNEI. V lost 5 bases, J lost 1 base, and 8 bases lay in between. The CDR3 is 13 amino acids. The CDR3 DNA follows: TGTGCCAGCAGTCATGGTTGGAACACTGAAGCTTTCTTT. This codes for CASSHGWNTEAFF.